This TCR beta chain was documented in a study of T cells after yellow fever vaccination (dated by TCRdb to about 2019). With respect to the entire study: The SMART-Seq v4 Ultra Low Input RNA kit was used to prepare libraries from fractions with low cell numbers. To follow T-cell clones before and after primary and booster YFV17D yellow fever vaccination, bulk TCR alpha and beta repertoires were sequenced over time. Two healthy male donors, one aged 18 to 29 and one aged 30 to 39 years, were included in the cohort. Blood samples were taken at several timepoints before and after primary and secondary immunization, and bulk PBMC replicates and cell subsets were isolated.

This specimen's treatment or condition label, interpreted: live attenuated yellow fever vaccine strain. At every blood-draw timepoint, two biological replicates of bulk PBMCs were collected. A standard Ficoll-Paque protocol was used to isolate PBMCs from peripheral blood. RNA was extracted with TriZol from bulk PBMCs, CD4 and CD8 fractions, and dextramer-positive and dextramer-negative fractions. Unmatched junction bases come to 4, with V trimmed by 6 bases and J by 1 base. The CDR3 covers 14 residues, taking in both the cysteine and the phenylalanine. The retained sequence is limited to the CDR3, 42 bases, with the frame set at the first base. At least ten counts were recorded for this clonotype. Its target antigen remains unknown. No qualities accompany the bases; no much larger clone lies one base away. TCR cDNA was synthesized by 5'RACE template switching, which introduced a universal primer site and unique molecular identifiers. Priming of cDNA synthesis was performed from both the TCR alpha and TCR beta constant segments. Library amplification involved two PCR steps, and the second step added sample barcodes and sequencing adapters. Sequencing of libraries was performed on Illumina HiSeq 2500 (2x100 bp) or NovaSeq (2x150 bp). Regarding the original processing steps: Demultiplexing of reads and collapsing into UMI consensus sequences were performed with MIGEC, and V(D)J alignment was carried out with MiXCR. Vaccine-responding clonotypes were identified with edgeR using replicate PBMC samples, with FDR below 0.01 and a log2 fold change above 5 up to day 15 being required. Each bulk clonotype received a CD4 or CD8 identity based on whether the sequenced CD4 or CD8 repertoire contained that clonotype at higher abundance. TCRdb ran its own pipeline on the public reads, namely fastp trimming at Q25 and MiXCR clone calling, and kept in-frame beta chains. Rows are unified per CDR3 protein, each entry keeping the most common DNA and genes. The V and J calls shown here were made by TCRdb, not taken from the authors' results. Here the sample has fewer than 400,000 distinct CDR3 sequences; 6.2% occur a single time. Approximately 16% of the sample comes from the top ten.

Study-wide findings and limitations: Computational filtering was required because FACS-sorted repertoires could contain abundant contaminating clonotypes from the bulk population. After the booster, most clones that had expanded after primary vaccination were detected again (around 95% of CD4 and around nine tenths of CD8), suggesting broad maintenance of memory. Compared with the primary T-cell response, the secondary T-cell response was weaker but faster, peaking on day 5 rather than day 15. A small share of clonotypes was detected in both CD4 and CD8 compartments, with the overlap likely arising from convergent recombination. Only a couple of donors were included in the study, so the extent to which the findings can be generalized is limited.

The TCR comes from a man under 40 who received the YFV17D yellow fever vaccine. Source: PBMCs, taken 5 days after the yellow fever booster vaccination. Recombination joined TRBV12-3 or TRBV12-4 with TRBJ1-1, with 8 bases in between that match TRBD1. The encoded CDR3 is CASSAGGRNTEAFF. The bases read TGTGCCAGCAGCGCAGGGGGCAGGAACACTGAAGCTTTCTTT.